The present entry profiles one T cell receptor beta chain with its context. Its target is not known. V gave up 4 bases and J gave up 2 bases, with 11 bases separating them. The CDR3 totals 13 residues. Germline CDR1 and CDR2: SQVTM and ANQGSEA. The naive CD8 population came from CD45RO-negative cells selected for CCR7, without terminally differentiated effector memory CD45RA+ cells. Using 200 ng DNA, 30,000 to 35,000 T cell genomes, the sorted-subset replicate PCRs were run. Clones were read by immunoSEQ multiplex PCR, and TCRdb kept only the in-frame ones, dropping some. The data hold more than 2 million clones, with 85% to 95% observed a single time. These data belong to a study of shared clonotypes between healthy human individuals. Study information: Contributing individuals were two females and three males aged 18 to 49. The study, taken as a whole, reports: Generation probabilities of non-shared clonotypes were lower (relative to those shared by all four donors).

The V gene is TRBV29-1, the J gene TRBJ1-1; D is perhaps TRBD1 (5 bases). The clonotype originates from a man between 18 and 35 years old in good health. The sample taken for sequencing was naive CD8+ T cells sorted from blood. CDR3 coding DNA: TGCAGCGTTGTCGGGGCTTTAAACACTGAAGCTTTCTTT. This encodes CSVVGALNTEAFF. Combining the CDR3 with reference TRBV29-1 and TRBJ1-1 gives the whole variable domain SAVISQKPSRDICQRGTSLTIQCQVDSQVTMMFWYRQQPGQSLTLIATANQGSEATYESGFVIDKFPISRPNLTFSTLTVSNMSPEDSSIYLCSVVGALNTEAFFGQGTRLTVV.